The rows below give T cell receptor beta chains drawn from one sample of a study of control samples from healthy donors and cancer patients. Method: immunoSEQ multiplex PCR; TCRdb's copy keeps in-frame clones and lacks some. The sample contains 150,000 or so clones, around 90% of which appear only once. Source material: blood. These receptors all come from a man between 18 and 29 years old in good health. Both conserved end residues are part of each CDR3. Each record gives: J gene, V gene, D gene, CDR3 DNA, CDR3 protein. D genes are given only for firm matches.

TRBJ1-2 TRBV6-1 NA TGTGCCAGCAGTGACCCGGGGAACTATGGCTACACCTTC CASSDPGNYGYTF
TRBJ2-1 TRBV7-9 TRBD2 TGTGCCAGCAGCTTAGGAACTAGCGGGGGGCTCGATGAGCAGTTCTTC CASSLGTSGGLDEQFF
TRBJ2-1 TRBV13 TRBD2 TGTGCCAGCAGCTTAACCCGAGGACTAGCGGGGGACCCTAGTGAGCAGTTCTTC CASSLTRGLAGDPSEQFF
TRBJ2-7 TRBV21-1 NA TGTGCCAGCAGCACTACTGACAATAGCTCCTACGAGCAGTACTTC CASSTTDNSSYEQYF
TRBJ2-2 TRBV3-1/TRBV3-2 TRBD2 TGTGCCAGCAGCCATTTACTAGCGGGGGGCTCCGGGGAGCTGTTTTTT CASSHLLAGGSGELFF
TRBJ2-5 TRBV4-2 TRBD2 TGTGCCAGCAGCCAGGGCAGGGCGGGGGGGCTCGAGACCCAGTACTTC CASSQGRAGGLETQYF
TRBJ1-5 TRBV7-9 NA TGTGCCAGCAGCTTAGCGGCAGGCGGGTTAAATCAGCCCCAGCATTTT CASSLAAGGLNQPQHF
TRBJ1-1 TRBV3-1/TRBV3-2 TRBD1 TGTGCCAGCAGTACCCCGGACAGGGTTGATGAAGCTTTCTTT CASSTPDRVDEAFF
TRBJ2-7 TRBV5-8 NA TGTGCCAGCAGCAACAGAGAAGGGGAGCAGTACTTC CASSNREGEQYF
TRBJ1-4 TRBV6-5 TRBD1 TGTGCCAGCAGACCGACAGGGGGAAGGGAAAAACTGTTTTTT CASRPTGGREKLFF
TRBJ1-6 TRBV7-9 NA TGTGCCAGCAGCCTAGGGGTTGGGTCACCCCTCCACTTT CASSLGVGSPLHF
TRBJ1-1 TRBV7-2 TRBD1 TGTGCCAGCGGGCCCTGGACAGGCCGAGGGGCTTTCTTT CASGPWTGRGAFF